The 27 T cell receptor beta chains given below trace back to one sample, sequenced in a study of cytomegalovirus exposure and HLA in healthy donors. A multiplex PCR was run with 60 Vbeta primers and 13 Jbeta primers. Profiled with immunoSEQ multiplex PCR; TCRdb holds only in-frame clones, not every one. The repertoire holds approximately 110,000 clones, with 81% as singletons. Sequenced: PBMCs. The receptor set was obtained from a woman between 25 and 40 years old in good health and CMV-seronegative.

The chain recombines TRBV19 with TRBJ2-1, with TRBD1 as a possible D gene (5 bases). Trimming shortened V by 5 bases and J by 3 bases, and 5 bases separated the two germline ends. This CDR3 has 12 residues. Germline CDR1 LNHDA, CDR2 SQIVND (reference sequence). CDR3 sequence (DNA): TGTGCCAGTAGTGACAGCTACAATGAGCAGTTCTTC. As protein: CASSDSYNEQFF. Full variable domain (outside the CDR3, taken from reference TRBV19 and TRBJ2-1): DGGITQSPKYLFRKEGQNVTLSCEQNLNHDAMYWYRQDPGQGLRLIYYSQIVNDFQKGDIAEGYSVSREKKESFPLTVTSAQKNPTAFYLCASSDSYNEQFFGPGTRLTVL.

A few counts support this clone. This rearrangement joins TRBV9 to TRBJ2-2; tentatively, D is TRBD2 (6 bases). Germline CDR1 SGDLS, CDR2 YYNGEE. V was shortened by 3 bases and J by 0 bases, with 6 bases between the two germline ends. The CDR3 is made up of 14 amino acids. The CDR3 sequence is CASSGGANTGELFF. For the CDR3, the DNA is TGTGCCAGCAGCGGCGGGGCGAACACCGGGGAGCTGTTTTTT.

The chain carries TRBV30 and TRBJ2-5, with 7 bases aligning to TRBD1. The germline V gene encodes CDR1 GTSNPN and CDR2 SVGIG (reference sequence). This CDR3 is 14 amino acids long. The V segment lost 0 bases and the J segment 3 bases; nucleotides outside the gene matches: 4. The CDR3 spells CAWSVAGGKETQYF. In nucleotides, the CDR3 is TGTGCCTGGAGTGTAGCAGGGGGAAAAGAGACCCAGTACTTC.

On this clone: One junction end disagrees with the germline gene, perhaps due to a read error. This chain uses TRBV7-9 with TRBJ2-5; D possibly corresponds to TRBD2 (6 bases). Looked up from germline, CDR1 is SEHNR and CDR2 is FQNEAQ (reference sequence). This CDR3 has 17 amino acids. CDR3 region: CSSSLGGKGLPQETQYF. In DNA form, the CDR3 reads TGTTCCAGCAGCTTAGGAGGGAAGGGACTCCCCCAAGAGACCCAGTACTTC.

The V gene is TRBV11-2, the J gene TRBJ1-6; TRBD1 agrees at 7 bases. The V gene end was trimmed by 5 bases and the J gene end by 9 bases; junction bases not matched to a gene: 10. The CDR3 runs to 15 residues. Germline lookup yields CDR1 SGHAT and CDR2 FQNNGV. The CDR3 spells CASSPYGTVSSPLHF. DNA for the CDR3: TGTGCCAGCAGCCCCTATGGGACAGTTAGTTCACCCCTCCACTTT. Supplemented by reference TRBV11-2 and TRBJ1-6, the full variable domain reads EAGVAQSPRYKIIEKRQSVAFWCNPISGHATLYWYQQILGQGPKLLIQFQNNGVVDDSQLPKDRFSAERLKGVDSTLKIQPAKLEDSAVYLCASSPYGTVSSPLHFGNGTRLTVT.

The chain's CDR3 is CASLSRDSIYEQYF. CDR3 DNA sequence: TGCGCCAGCCTATCCCGGGACAGCATCTACGAGCAGTACTTC. The chain uses TRBV23-1 and TRBJ2-7; 7 nucleotides align to TRBD1. TRBV23-1 counts as an open reading frame of uncertain function. V shed 8 bases and J 3 bases; nucleotides not matched to a gene: 10. The CDR3 sequence is 14 residues long.

The chain has TRBV19 and TRBJ2-3; D is undetermined. V was trimmed by 6 bases and J by 4 bases, leaving 17 bases between them. The CDR3 spans 15 residues. From germline, CDR1 is LNHDA and CDR2 SQIVND (reference sequence). CDR3 region: CASSLDPFLPDTQYF. CDR3 nucleotide sequence: TGTGCCAGTAGCCTAGACCCTTTTCTCCCAGATACGCAGTATTTT.

This chain links TRBV18 with TRBJ2-1; 9 bases match TRBD1. Germline CDR1 KGHSH, CDR2 LQKENI. V shed 1 base and J 7 bases; nucleotides not matched to a gene: 8. The CDR3 has 16 amino acids. The CDR3 region has the DNA TGTGCCAGCTCACCACTCATGCGACAGGGGGGTAATGAGCAGTTCTTC. It translates to CASSPLMRQGGNEQFF.

The chain couples TRBV9 to TRBJ1-6, with D possibly TRBD1 on 6 matching bases. Looked up from germline, CDR1 is SGDLS and CDR2 is YYNGEE. V was shortened by 0 bases and J by 5 bases, with 9 bases between the two germline ends. The CDR3 is 15 residues long. CDR3 sequence reads: CASSVEGGNNSPLHF. The DNA of the CDR3 is TGTGCCAGCAGCGTAGAGGGGGGGAATAATTCACCCCTCCACTTT.

J is TRBJ2-7 and V is TRBV28; TRBD2 might be the D (6 bases). With 7 bases removed from V and 2 bases from J, the gap between germline ends came to 27 bases. The CDR3 loop spans 18 amino acids. Germline V gene data show CDR1 as MDHEN and CDR2 as SYDVKM. The CDR3: CASTTPGAWGDSTYEQYF. CDR3 DNA: TGTGCCAGCACCACTCCGGGCGCTTGGGGGGATTCAACCTACGAGCAGTACTTC. The whole variable domain, remainder taken from reference TRBV28 and TRBJ2-7, is DVKVTQSSRYLVKRTGEKVFLECVQDMDHENMFWYRQDPGLGLRLIYFSYDVKMKEKGDIPEGYSVSREKKERFSLILESASTNQTSMYLCASTTPGAWGDSTYEQYFGPGTRLTVT.

V and J are TRBV18 and TRBJ1-2; 11 bases are shared with TRBD1. V trimming: 6 bases; J trimming: 5 bases; junction bases outside the gene matches: 8. The V gene's germline CDR1 is KGHSH and CDR2 LQKENI. This CDR3 is 15 amino acids long. The CDR3 nucleotides are TGTGCCAGCTCGGTGGGACAGGGGGTACAGTATGGCTACACCTTC. The encoded protein is CASSVGQGVQYGYTF.

V gene TRBV28 combines with J gene TRBJ2-7, with a possible D match to TRBD2 (5 bases). The ends were cut back, 5 bases at V and 3 bases at J, with 17 bases in the middle. Germline assignment: CDR1 MDHEN and CDR2 SYDVKM. The CDR3 runs to 15 residues. CDR3 region: CASSARGGWVYEQYF. CDR3 sequence (DNA): TGTGCCAGCAGTGCCCGCGGAGGTTGGGTCTACGAGCAGTACTTC.

The chain employs TRBV19 and TRBJ2-3; D perhaps matches TRBD2 (5 bases). Trimming removed 7 bases from V and 1 base from J, with 9 bases in between. The CDR3 covers 13 residues. CDR1 LNHDA and CDR2 SQIVND come from the germline V gene (reference sequence). CDR3 DNA sequence: TGTGCCAGTAAGGTTAGCGGCACAGATACGCAGTATTTT. Its translation: CASKVSGTDTQYF.

This clone has only one observation. CDR3 DNA sequence: TGTGCCATCAGTGAGCGCGAAGCGGGAGACAATACGCAGTATTTT. Translated: CAISEREAGDNTQYF. V gene TRBV10-3 combines with J gene TRBJ2-3; 8 positions match TRBD2. J gave up 7 bases and V 2 bases, and 8 bases lay outside the gene matches. The CDR3 is made up of 15 amino acids. CDR1 ENHRY and CDR2 SYGVKD come from the germline V gene.

The V call is TRBV27, the J call TRBJ2-1; 7 bases fit TRBD1. Germline CDR1 and CDR2: MNHEY and SMNVEV (reference sequence). The CDR3 covers 14 residues. V lost 7 bases, J lost 1 base, and 4 bases stayed unmatched. CDR3 loop: CASTRDRSYNEQFF. The DNA for the CDR3 is TGTGCCAGCACTCGGGACAGATCCTACAATGAGCAGTTCTTC.

V is TRBV29-1 and J is TRBJ1-5; D not certain. V was pared by 6 bases and J by 2 bases, with 17 bases between. The V gene's germline CDR1 is SQVTM and CDR2 ANQGSEA. The CDR3 has 15 residues. CDR3 sequence (DNA): TGCAGCGTCCCTGGGGTAAGGGAGGGCAATCAGCCCCAGCATTTT. It specifies CSVPGVREGNQPQHF.

Of note for this clone: Other DNA variants within this sample encode the same CDR3. This chain connects TRBV5-1 to TRBJ1-5, with D maybe TRBD1 (6 bases). Germline assignment: CDR1 SGHRS and CDR2 YFSETQ. This CDR3 is built from 15 residues. The germline V and J ends were trimmed by 0 bases and 3 bases, with 10 bases remaining between them. This CDR3 reads CASSLDGQPNQPQHF. The CDR3 nucleotides read TGCGCCAGCAGCTTGGATGGACAGCCCAATCAGCCCCAGCATTTT.

The chain uses TRBV5-4 and TRBJ1-2, with D perhaps TRBD1 (6 bases). V was clipped by 3 bases and J by 5 bases, with 17 bases between them. This CDR3 spans 15 amino acids. Germline-derived CDR1 and CDR2 are SGHNT and YYREEE (reference sequence). The CDR3 sequence: CASSSGQLLYYGYTF. Written as DNA, the CDR3 is TGTGCCAGCAGCTCTGGACAGTTGTTATATTATGGCTACACCTTC.

V usage is TRBV7-9 and J usage is TRBJ1-5; 8 bases line up with TRBD1. The germline gives CDR1 SEHNR, CDR2 FQNEAQ (reference sequence). There are 14 residues in the CDR3. Trimming at V came to 5 bases and at J to 4 bases, leaving 4 bases not matched to a gene. This CDR3 reads CASSPGQGNQPQHF. CDR3 nucleotide sequence: TGTGCCAGCAGCCCAGGACAGGGAAATCAGCCCCAGCATTTT.

This clone appeared once. The V and J genes are TRBV30 and TRBJ1-5; the D gene is possibly TRBD1 (5 bases). Germline CDR1 reads GTSNPN; CDR2 reads SVGIG (reference sequence). V lost 0 bases, J lost 6 bases, and 15 bases lay in between. The CDR3 runs to 15 residues. The CDR3 sequence is CAWSVLGGEAQPQHF. The CDR3 DNA is TGTGCCTGGAGTGTACTGGGAGGGGAGGCTCAGCCCCAGCATTTT.

The chain employs TRBV20-1 and TRBJ1-2, with D possibly matching TRBD1 (5 bases). V lost 6 bases to trimming and J lost 8 bases, with 13 bases between them. Germline V gives CDR1 DFQATT, CDR2 SNEGSKA (reference sequence). This CDR3 has 11 residues. CDR3 nucleotide sequence: TGCAGTGCGTGGCAGGGATTCGGCTACACCTTC. Residues: CSAWQGFGYTF.

In its sample, this clone was seen once. The chain is built from TRBV15 and TRBJ2-3; 10 bases are shared with TRBD2. CDR1 and CDR2 from the germline V gene are LNHNV and YYDKDF (reference sequence). The CDR3 consists of 16 residues. The V gene end was trimmed by 0 bases and the J gene end by 4 bases; junction bases not matched to a gene: 4. CDR3 in DNA: TGTGCCACCAGCAGAGACCTAGCGGGAGAGGCAGATACGCAGTATTTT. Its protein is CATSRDLAGEADTQYF.

The chain employs TRBV10-2 and TRBJ2-3, with D tentatively TRBD2 (6 bases). CDR1 WSHSY and CDR2 SAAADI come from the germline V gene. Trimming left V 0 bases short and J 4 bases short, with 14 bases between. This CDR3 is built from 16 residues. CDR3 bases: TGCGCCAGCAGTGAGTCCGGGGCCGCGGGATCAGATACGCAGTATTTT. This gives the protein CASSESGAAGSDTQYF.

This clone has a single count. The V call is TRBV7-8, the J call TRBJ2-1; 9 bases agree with TRBD2. CDR3 length: 16 amino acids. Losses at the gene ends were 5 bases for V and 10 bases for J; bases not matched to a gene: 15. Germline V CDR1 and CDR2: SGHVS, FQNEAQ. Here the CDR3 DNA reads TGTGCCAGCAGCCTCGGGACTAGCCCCTTGACGCTGGAGCAGTTCTTC. Its translation is CASSLGTSPLTLEQFF.

This clone was counted a few times. The chain uses TRBV5-1 and TRBJ1-5, with D perhaps matching TRBD1 (5 bases). The germline CDR1 and CDR2 sequences are SGHRS and YFSETQ. The CDR3 is made up of 15 amino acids. Trimming left V 4 bases short and J 5 bases short, with 16 bases between. Here the CDR3 reads CASSPEDSGHQPQHF. The CDR3 DNA reads TGCGCCAGCAGCCCCGAAGATTCAGGGCATCAGCCCCAGCATTTT.

V gene TRBV28 combines with J gene TRBJ2-7, with TRBD2 identical over 9 bases. This CDR3 is built from 14 residues. Trimming at V came to 5 bases and at J to 3 bases, leaving 5 bases not matched to a gene. CDR1 is MDHEN, CDR2 SYDVKM, per germline. The CDR3 sequence: CASSPRLADYEQYF. DNA of the CDR3: TGTGCCAGCAGTCCCCGACTAGCGGACTACGAGCAGTACTTC.

This chain connects TRBV28 to TRBJ1-1, with TRBD1 as a possible D gene (5 bases). This CDR3 has 15 residues. Trimming took off 4 bases at V and 3 bases at J, with 15 bases between the two ends. Germline assignment: CDR1 MDHEN and CDR2 SYDVKM. This chain's CDR3 is CASSSIGAEDTEAFF. Written as DNA, the CDR3 is TGTGCCAGCAGTTCCATTGGGGCTGAGGACACTGAAGCTTTCTTT.